A single sample is the source of the 30 T cell receptor beta chains below, sequenced in a study of blood T cell repertoires in COVID-19. Sequencing was performed with immunoSEQ multiplex PCR; in TCRdb, only in-frame clones are kept and a portion is missing. The sample lists 250,000 to 350,000 clones, over 75% seen once, with 0.95% to 1.3% in the top ten. The sample was PBMCs or T cells enriched from blood (not recorded which). The receptors shown here come from a woman aged 25 to 39 who had recovered from COVID-19.

This clone was seen only once. The chain carries TRBV5-1 and TRBJ2-1; no firm D call. The CDR3 sequence is 15 residues long. V was trimmed by 0 bases and J by 3 bases, leaving 10 bases between them. CDR1 is SGHRS and CDR2 is YFSETQ in the germline V gene. The DNA for the CDR3 is TGCGCCAGCAGCTTGGGAGCCTCACGCTACAATGAGCAGTTCTTC. This encodes CASSLGASRYNEQFF.

This chain joins TRBV13 and TRBJ1-6, with a weak D call TRBD1 (5 bases). The V gene's germline CDR1 is PRHDT and CDR2 FYEKMQ (reference sequence). CDR3 length: 17 residues. V was shortened by 2 bases and J by 9 bases, with 20 bases between the two germline ends. The DNA of the CDR3 is TGTGCCAGCAGCTTAAGACAGACCGATCCTGCCGGTTCACCCCTCCACTTT. Its translation is CASSLRQTDPAGSPLHF.

This clone was seen only once. V gene TRBV28 combines with J gene TRBJ2-4; 9 bases match TRBD1. Germline V gene data show CDR1 as MDHEN and CDR2 as SYDVKM. Trimming cost V 6 bases and J 7 bases; bases outside gene matches: 10. There are 15 residues in the CDR3. The CDR3 loop is CASSSNDRGGNIQYF. The DNA for the CDR3 is TGTGCCAGCAGCTCCAACGACAGGGGGGGGAACATTCAGTACTTC. Full variable domain (missing parts from reference TRBV28 and TRBJ2-4): DVKVTQSSRYLVKRTGEKVFLECVQDMDHENMFWYRQDPGLGLRLIYFSYDVKMKEKGDIPEGYSVSREKKERFSLILESASTNQTSMYLCASSSNDRGGNIQYFGAGTRLSVL.

The chain has TRBV28 and TRBJ1-2; no firm D call. From germline, CDR1 is MDHEN and CDR2 SYDVKM. V dropped 1 base and J dropped 2 bases, with 5 bases sitting between them. The CDR3 contains 13 residues. In DNA form, the CDR3 reads TGTGCCAGCAGTTTATACCAGAACTATGGCTACACCTTC. As protein: CASSLYQNYGYTF.

The gene calls are TRBV28 and TRBJ1-2; 12 bases align to TRBD1. The germline V gene encodes CDR1 MDHEN and CDR2 SYDVKM. V was pared by 3 bases and J by 7 bases, with 12 bases of the junction left unmatched. The CDR3 is 17 residues long. CDR3 sequence reads: CASSLGTGGVLGFGYTF. The CDR3 bases are TGTGCCAGCAGTTTGGGGACAGGGGGCGTTTTGGGTTTTGGCTACACCTTC.

This rearrangement joins TRBV5-4 to TRBJ2-1; 9 nucleotides match TRBD1. Trimming cost V 4 bases and J 7 bases; bases outside gene matches: 3. Looked up from germline, CDR1 is SGHNT and CDR2 is YYREEE (reference sequence). This CDR3 spans 13 amino acids. CDR3 nucleotides: TGTGCCAGCAGCCCGGGACAGGGAAATGAGCAGTTCTTC. It translates to CASSPGQGNEQFF.

This CDR3 is CASSDIRGSSYEQYF. The CDR3 DNA follows: TGCGCCAGCAGTGACATCAGGGGGAGTTCCTACGAGCAGTACTTC. The chain uses TRBV10-2 and TRBJ2-7; 7 bases map to TRBD1. The CDR3 covers 15 residues. J gave up 1 base and V 3 bases, and 6 bases lay outside the gene matches. Germline values: CDR1 WSHSY, CDR2 SAAADI.

This chain uses TRBV27 with TRBJ2-7; 10 nucleotides align to TRBD1. The CDR3 sequence is 15 residues long. V lost 9 bases to trimming and J lost 2 bases; unmatched junction nucleotides: 10. The germline gives CDR1 MNHEY, CDR2 SMNVEV (reference sequence). The CDR3 here is CASRNRGTGAYEQYF. CDR3 coding DNA: TGTGCCAGTCGAAACCGCGGGACAGGGGCCTACGAGCAGTACTTC.

V and J are TRBV7-9 and TRBJ2-5; TRBD1 might be the D (6 bases). Looked up from germline, CDR1 is SEHNR and CDR2 is FQNEAQ (reference sequence). This CDR3 spans 16 amino acids. The germline V and J ends were trimmed by 1 base and 5 bases, with 17 bases remaining between them. In nucleotides, the CDR3 is TGTGCCAGCAGCTTAGGAGGGTGGGGACATAGGGAGACCCAGTACTTC. Encoded protein: CASSLGGWGHRETQYF.

This chain's CDR3 is CASSLALQETQYF. Written as DNA, the CDR3 is TGTGCCAGCAGCTTAGCCCTGCAAGAGACCCAGTACTTC. The V and J genes are TRBV7-2 and TRBJ2-5; D is unresolved. From germline, CDR1 is SGHTA and CDR2 FQGNSA. This CDR3 contains 13 residues. Trimming took 0 bases from V and 2 from J, leaving 4 bases between them.

This rearrangement joins TRBV5-1 to TRBJ1-5; 7 positions agree with TRBD1. The CDR3 runs to 18 residues. Germline V gene lookup returns CDR1 SGHRS and CDR2 YFSETQ. V shed 0 bases and J 0 bases; nucleotides not matched to a gene: 9. CDR3: CASSLVEQGKSSNQPQHF. The CDR3, as DNA: TGCGCCAGCAGCTTGGTGGAACAGGGGAAGAGTAGCAATCAGCCCCAGCATTTT.

This clone has only one observation. CDR3 nucleotide sequence: TGTGCCAGCAATCTTGGACAGGGGTACTATGGCTACACCTTC. This sequence encodes CASNLGQGYYGYTF. This chain connects TRBV6-5 to TRBJ1-2; the match to TRBD1 covers 9 bases. Germline lookup yields CDR1 MNHEY and CDR2 SVGAGI. V lost 7 bases and J lost 3; bases outside the gene matches: 6. This CDR3 has 14 amino acids.

The chain joins TRBV3-1 (or the pseudogene TRBV3-2) to TRBJ2-1, with 14 bases identical to TRBD2. With V trimmed by 0 bases and J by 11 bases, 12 bases remained unmatched. The CDR3 has 18 residues. CDR1 is LGHDT, CDR2 YNNKEL, per germline (reference sequence). The CDR3 loop is CASSQDSPRLAGGQKQFF. The CDR3 coding sequence is TGTGCCAGCAGCCAAGATAGCCCGCGACTAGCGGGAGGGCAAAAGCAGTTCTTC.

The V call is TRBV5-8, the J call TRBJ1-6; D gene unclear. V was cut by 4 bases and J by 7 bases, with 6 bases left in between. The CDR3 is 12 amino acids. Germline CDR1 and CDR2: SGHTS and YDEGEE. CDR3 amino acids: CASSRRNSPLHF. The CDR3 DNA reads as TGTGCCAGCAGCCGCAGAAATTCACCCCTCCACTTT.

The V gene is TRBV2, the J gene TRBJ2-7; 10 nucleotides agree with TRBD2. The CDR3 runs to 16 residues. The trim removed 11 bases at V and 2 bases at J, leaving 15 bases unmatched. Germline lookup yields CDR1 SNHLY and CDR2 FYNNEI. The CDR3 loop reads CAGTGFPLAGTYEQYF. The CDR3 coding sequence is TGTGCCGGAACAGGGTTTCCACTAGCGGGAACCTACGAGCAGTACTTC.

The chain combines TRBV19 with TRBJ2-7; 11 bases fit TRBD1. V lost 5 bases, J lost 0 bases, and 3 bases stayed unmatched. The CDR3 loop spans 15 amino acids. The germline gives CDR1 LNHDA, CDR2 SQIVND (reference sequence). CDR3 DNA: TGTGCCAGTAGTTCCGGGACAGGGGGCTCCTACGAGCAGTACTTC. This encodes CASSSGTGGSYEQYF.

The chain couples TRBV10-3 to TRBJ1-2; D is unresolved. Germline V CDR1 and CDR2: ENHRY, SYGVKD. This CDR3 region has 13 residues. The ends were cut back, 7 bases at V and 0 bases at J, with 9 bases in the middle. The CDR3 coding sequence is TGTGCCATCACTGGGCCAGCTAACTATGGCTACACCTTC. It encodes CAITGPANYGYTF.

The chain is built from TRBV28 and TRBJ1-5; tentative D call: TRBD1 (6 bases). CDR3 size: 14 residues. V was shortened by 5 bases and J by 3 bases, with 11 bases between the two germline ends. CDR1 is MDHEN and CDR2 is SYDVKM in the germline V gene. The CDR3 loop is CASSPTGINQPQHF. CDR3 nucleotide sequence: TGTGCCAGCAGTCCGACAGGAATCAATCAGCCCCAGCATTTT.

The chain has TRBV14 and TRBJ2-1; D may be TRBD1 (6 bases). This CDR3 contains 15 residues. Between the trimmed V and J ends, which lost 0 bases and 4 bases, there was a span of 10 bases. Germline CDR1 SGHDN, CDR2 FVKESK. This CDR3 is CASSQDQGWYNEQFF. DNA for the CDR3: TGTGCCAGCAGCCAAGATCAGGGGTGGTACAATGAGCAGTTCTTC.

The gene calls are TRBV7-9 and TRBJ1-2, with D possibly TRBD1 on 5 matching bases. The germline V and J ends were trimmed by 4 bases and 4 bases, with 13 bases remaining between them. The V gene's germline CDR1 is SEHNR and CDR2 FQNEAQ (reference sequence). There are 14 residues in the CDR3. This CDR3 is CASSYRPQGYGYTF. CDR3 nucleotide sequence: TGTGCCAGCAGCTATAGACCTCAGGGCTATGGCTACACCTTC. Combining the CDR3 with reference TRBV7-9 and TRBJ1-2 gives the whole variable domain DTGVSQNPRHKITKRGQNVTFRCDPISEHNRLYWYRQTLGQGPEFLTYFQNEAQLEKSRLLSDRFSAERPKGSFSTLEIQRTEQGDSAMYLCASSYRPQGYGYTFGSGTRLTVV.

This clone was detected only a few times. The V gene is TRBV7-9, the J gene TRBJ2-2; TRBD2 agrees at 7 bases. Germline V gives CDR1 SEHNR, CDR2 FQNEAQ (reference sequence). The CDR3 has 17 residues. V was clipped by 4 bases and J by 0 bases; unmatched bases: 8. DNA for the CDR3: TGTGCCAGCAGCTCGTCGAGCGGGATTTCGAACACCGGGGAGCTGTTTTTT. This translates into CASSSSSGISNTGELFF.

V usage is TRBV28 and J usage is TRBJ2-7, with TRBD1 identical over 7 bases. Germline values: CDR1 MDHEN, CDR2 SYDVKM. The CDR3 sequence is 15 residues long. J was trimmed by 2 bases and V by 10 bases; bases with no gene match: 14. CDR3 amino acids: CAIRNLYRGTYEQYF. In DNA, the CDR3 is TGTGCCATCCGAAACCTTTACAGGGGAACCTACGAGCAGTACTTC.

CDR3 coding DNA: TGTGCCAGCAGTTGGCAGGTCAGCAATCAGCCCCAGCATTTT. Its protein product is CASSWQVSNQPQHF. V is TRBV28 and J is TRBJ1-5; D uncertain. Germline CDR1 and CDR2: MDHEN and SYDVKM. CDR3 size: 14 residues. V lost 4 bases, J lost 1 base, and 8 bases lay in between.

The chain recombines TRBV6-1 with TRBJ1-1; tentatively, D is TRBD1 (6 bases). This CDR3 comprises 14 residues. Trimming stripped 3 bases from V and 4 bases from J, with 12 bases between. The germline CDR1 and CDR2 sequences are MNHNS and SASEGT. CDR3 nucleotide sequence: TGTGCCAGCAGTGACGAGGACAGAGGCACTGAAGCTTTCTTT. Its protein is CASSDEDRGTEAFF.

The chain couples TRBV27 to TRBJ2-1, with 12 bases identical to TRBD2. The CDR3 is 16 amino acids. J gave up 7 bases and V 8 bases, and 12 bases lay outside the gene matches. Germline V gene lookup returns CDR1 MNHEY and CDR2 SMNVEV (reference sequence). CDR3 nucleotides: TGTGCCAGCTCCTACCTTCTAGCGGGAGGGCAGAATGAGCAGTTCTTC. Translation gives CASSYLLAGGQNEQFF.

The chain employs TRBV4-2 and TRBJ1-5; TRBD1 matches at 8 bases. The CDR3 is 17 residues long. Germline CDR1 and CDR2: LGHNA and YNFKEQ. The V segment lost 1 base and the J segment 2 bases; nucleotides outside the gene matches: 7. CDR3 sequence reads: CASSQVARGRGNQPQHF. The DNA for the CDR3 is TGTGCCAGCAGCCAAGTGGCCAGGGGGCGGGGCAATCAGCCCCAGCATTTT.

The V gene is TRBV5-1, the J gene TRBJ1-1; 8 bases fit TRBD1. The CDR3 extends over 12 amino acids. Trimming cost V 3 bases and J 7 bases; bases outside gene matches: 2. CDR1 and CDR2 (germline): SGHRS, YFSETQ. The CDR3 loop reads CASSSTGGEAFF. Here the CDR3 DNA reads TGCGCCAGCAGCTCCACAGGGGGTGAAGCTTTCTTT.

The sample holds one count of this clone. This chain joins TRBV27 and TRBJ1-6, with 8 positions matching TRBD1. Germline assignment: CDR1 MNHEY and CDR2 SMNVEV (reference sequence). This CDR3 is 18 amino acids long. V dropped 2 bases and J dropped 14; count of bases not matched to a gene: 20. The CDR3 nucleotides are TGTGCCAGCAGTTTAGATTCAGGGGGCGTAATCCCCTTTAGGGCCCTCCACTTT. This encodes CASSLDSGGVIPFRALHF.

The chain has TRBV10-3 and TRBJ2-6; 9 positions agree with TRBD1. There are 17 residues in the CDR3. Germline trimming cut 5 bases from V and 0 bases from J; bases unmatched to any gene: 5. CDR1 and CDR2 from the germline V gene are ENHRY and SYGVKD. In DNA form, the CDR3 reads TGTGCCATCAGTTTGGACAGGGGAACCTCTGGGGCCAACGTCCTGACTTTC. As protein: CAISLDRGTSGANVLTF.

The chain has TRBV7-9 and TRBJ2-1, with TRBD1 matching 7 bases. V dropped 5 bases and J dropped 6; count of bases not matched to a gene: 7. From germline, CDR1 is SEHNR and CDR2 FQNEAQ (reference sequence). The CDR3 covers 14 residues. The CDR3 loop reads CASSKGQDFNEQFF. The CDR3 region has the DNA TGTGCCAGCAGCAAAGGACAGGATTTCAATGAGCAGTTCTTC.